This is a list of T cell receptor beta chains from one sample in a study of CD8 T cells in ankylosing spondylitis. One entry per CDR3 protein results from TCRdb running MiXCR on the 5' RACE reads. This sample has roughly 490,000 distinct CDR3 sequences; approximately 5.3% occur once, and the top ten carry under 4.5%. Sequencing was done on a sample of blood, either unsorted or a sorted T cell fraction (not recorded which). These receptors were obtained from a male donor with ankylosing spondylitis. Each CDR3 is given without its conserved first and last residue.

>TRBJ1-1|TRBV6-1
ASTPRAGTEAF
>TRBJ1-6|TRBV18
ASSPADNSPLH
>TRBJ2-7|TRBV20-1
SARDQAGGVWQY
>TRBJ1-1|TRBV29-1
SGNRDSYTEAF
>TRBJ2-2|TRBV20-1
SATGLAGGRGELF
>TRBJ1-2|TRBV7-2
ASSQPGTASKDGYT
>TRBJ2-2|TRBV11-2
ASSFPGTGDTGELF
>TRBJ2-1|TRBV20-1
SARDYETAIKNEQF
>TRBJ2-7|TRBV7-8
ASSLDRSASSYEQY
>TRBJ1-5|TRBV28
ASSFYRRVGNQPQH
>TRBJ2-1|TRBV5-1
ASSFTGLAGGGRF
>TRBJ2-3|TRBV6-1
ASGLGSTDTQY
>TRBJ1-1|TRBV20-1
SARFANTEAF
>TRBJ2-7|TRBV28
ASSPPTSEQY
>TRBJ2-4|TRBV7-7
ASSSVPGQGRRSKNIQY
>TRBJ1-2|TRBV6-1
ASSGQTGGAYGYT
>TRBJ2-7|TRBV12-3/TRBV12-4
ASSLGGYGYEQY
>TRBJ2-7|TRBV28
ASMGGYLYEQY
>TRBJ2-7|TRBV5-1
ASSLVAVSYEQY
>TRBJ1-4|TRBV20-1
CARDGYRDATNEKLF
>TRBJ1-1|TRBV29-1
SVEGGAAIEAF
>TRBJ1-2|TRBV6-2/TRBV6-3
ASSLQGRYNYGYT
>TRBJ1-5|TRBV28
ASITRQGAFVGQPQH
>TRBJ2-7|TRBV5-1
ASSSGTGYYEQY
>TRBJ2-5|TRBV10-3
AISESRAYEETQY
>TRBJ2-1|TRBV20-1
CASIFGGSSYNEQF
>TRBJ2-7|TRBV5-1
ASSLETGVYAEQY
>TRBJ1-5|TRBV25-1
ASNPSLGTGNQPQH
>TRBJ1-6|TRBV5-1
ASSLIGQLDSPLH
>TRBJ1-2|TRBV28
ASSLTGGFRPSGYT
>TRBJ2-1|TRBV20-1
SAKDSGRIVYNEQF
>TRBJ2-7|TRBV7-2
ASTLGQGASYEQY
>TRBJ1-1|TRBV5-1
ASSLRAGVNTEAF
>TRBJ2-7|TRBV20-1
SAGRWQY
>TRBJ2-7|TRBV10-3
AISEPSSVSSYEQY
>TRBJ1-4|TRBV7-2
ASSFTVTEKLF
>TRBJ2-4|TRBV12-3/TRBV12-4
ASSLGLAKNIQY
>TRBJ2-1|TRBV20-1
SARDTGTSYNEQF
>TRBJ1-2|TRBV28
ASSFDGSYGYT
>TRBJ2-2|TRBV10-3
ATNRVTGELF
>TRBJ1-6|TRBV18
ASHPGQGDSPLH
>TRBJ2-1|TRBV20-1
SARETGANEQF
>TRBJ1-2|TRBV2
ASSESGRGDYGYT
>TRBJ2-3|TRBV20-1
SARDRLGTDTQY
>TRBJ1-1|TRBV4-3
ASSQVAGVHTEAF
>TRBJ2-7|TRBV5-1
ASSRTLVKEQY
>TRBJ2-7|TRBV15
ATSRDLTGGAYEQY
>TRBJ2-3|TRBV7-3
ASSLRGVGTDTQY
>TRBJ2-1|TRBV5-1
ASSLDGKGVLEQF
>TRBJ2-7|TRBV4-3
ASSQARTGGSYEQY
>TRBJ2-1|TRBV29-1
SVNPGGSEQF
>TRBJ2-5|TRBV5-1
ASSRGPRTGDAETQY
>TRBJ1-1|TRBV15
ATSRGRGPNTEAF
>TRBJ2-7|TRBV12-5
ASAQPESFYEQY
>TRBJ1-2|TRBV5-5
ASSREMGQGALGYT